This T cell receptor (beta chain) was identified during a study of cytomegalovirus exposure and HLA in healthy donors. Looking at the study overall: The approximately 110 validation repertoires used a platform that matched the one used for the 500 to 700 first-cohort repertoires, as a later analysis reported.

A remark on this clone: Its antigen is still unknown.

Whole-study results and caveats: Most TCR sequences proved rare, with some public TCRs found in many donors. According to the study, roughly 180 TCR beta chains were cytomegalovirus-associated. One later analysis, an examination of the 120 validation repertoires, found that first-cohort TCR clusters tended to co-occur in them.

Profiled with immunoSEQ multiplex PCR; TCRdb holds only in-frame clones, not every one. Of roughly 250,000 clones in the sample, 90% are singletons; the top ten hold 0.37%. Trimming stripped 5 bases from V and 2 bases from J, with 10 bases between. The length of the CDR3 is 13 residues. CDR1 and CDR2 (germline): MDHEN, SYDVKM. The V and J genes are TRBV28 and TRBJ2-7, with D hard to call. This TCR derives from a woman between 18 and 29 years old in good health and CMV-seronegative. The sample taken for sequencing was PBMCs. This chain's CDR3 is CASSGQNTYEQYF. The CDR3, as DNA: TGTGCCAGCAGTGGTCAGAACACCTACGAGCAGTACTTC.